One and the same sample provided the 27 T cell receptor beta chains below, sequenced in a study of T cell responses to AZD1222 COVID-19 vaccine. TCRdb keeps only in-frame clones here, not all; method: immunoSEQ multiplex PCR. The sample lists around 70,000 clones, around 85% seen once, with roughly 20% in the top ten. The sample was peripheral blood, taken on day 0 of AZD1222 vaccination. Source of these receptors: an adult in good health.

This chain uses TRBV14 with TRBJ2-7; D possibly corresponds to TRBD1 (5 bases). The V end was cut by 4 bases, the J end by 4 bases, with 11 bases between. There are 13 residues in the CDR3. Per germline, CDR1 SGHDN and CDR2 FVKESK. The CDR3 nucleotides are TGTGCCAGCAGCCGAGGACACATATACGAGCAGTACTTC. This encodes CASSRGHIYEQYF.

V usage is TRBV6-5 and J usage is TRBJ1-2, with D hard to call. Trimming left V 5 bases short and J 4 bases short, with 14 bases between. CDR1 and CDR2 (germline): MNHEY, SVGAGI. This CDR3 spans 14 amino acids. CDR3 region: CASSRRHNFYGYTF. Here the CDR3 DNA reads TGTGCCAGCAGTCGCCGACACAATTTCTATGGCTACACCTTC.

The chain links TRBV6-4 to TRBJ2-5; D gene unclear. The CDR3 spans 11 residues. V gave up 7 bases and J gave up 10 bases, with 13 bases separating them. Germline V gene sequence: CDR1 MRHNA, CDR2 SNTAGT. CDR3 sequence (DNA): TGTGCCAGCAAACCCCGACACTGCCAGTACTTC. This translates into CASKPRHCQYF.

The CDR3 sequence: CASSMTPRGYTF. The CDR3 nucleotides are TGTGCCAGCAGTATGACCCCCCGGGGCTACACCTTC. The chain carries TRBV6-6 and TRBJ1-2; D remains ambiguous. Germline CDR1 and CDR2: MNHNY and SVGAGI (reference sequence). The CDR3 length is 12 residues. V lost 5 bases and J lost 8, with 12 bases in between.

The rearrangement joins TRBV6-2 or TRBV6-3 to TRBJ2-3; 8 nucleotides match TRBD1. V lost 5 bases to trimming and J lost 7 bases; unmatched junction nucleotides: 8. Germline V gene sequence: CDR1 MNHEY, CDR2 SVGEGT. The CDR3 length is 14 residues. The CDR3 DNA reads as TGTGCCAGCAGTCCCACAGGGGGTGGTAATACGCAGTATTTT. This translates into CASSPTGGGNTQYF.

The chain combines TRBV19 with TRBJ2-2, with 7 bases fitting TRBD1. V gave up 7 bases and J gave up 1 base; unmatched junction bases: 6. Germline V gene data show CDR1 as LNHDA and CDR2 as SQIVND (reference sequence). The CDR3 totals 15 residues. Here the CDR3 reads CASTTGVWNTGELFF. The CDR3 DNA sequence: TGTGCCAGTACTACAGGGGTTTGGAACACCGGGGAGCTGTTTTTT. The full variable domain, its missing parts supplied by reference TRBV19 and TRBJ2-2, is DGGITQSPKYLFRKEGQNVTLSCEQNLNHDAMYWYRQDPGQGLRLIYYSQIVNDFQKGDIAEGYSVSREKKESFPLTVTSAQKNPTAFYLCASTTGVWNTGELFFGEGSRLTVL.

The chain's CDR3 is CASSRRTGGTEAFF. CDR3 sequence (DNA): TGTGCCAGCAGCCGTCGGACAGGCGGGACTGAAGCTTTCTTT. This rearrangement joins TRBV2 to TRBJ1-1; 7 nucleotides agree with TRBD1. CDR3 length: 14 residues. V lost 6 bases and J lost 5; bases outside the gene matches: 9. The germline V gene encodes CDR1 SNHLY and CDR2 FYNNEI.

J is TRBJ2-1 and V is TRBV11-3; D not resolved. From germline, CDR1 is SGHNT and CDR2 YENEEA. V was trimmed by 0 bases and J by 9 bases, leaving 18 bases between them. CDR3 length equals 16 residues. In DNA, the CDR3 is TGTGCCAGCAGCTTAGATCTGGCCACTTTTGGCAGTGAGCAGTTCTTC. Its protein is CASSLDLATFGSEQFF. Combining the CDR3 with reference TRBV11-3 and TRBJ2-1 gives the whole variable domain EAGVVQSPRYKIIEKKQPVAFWCNPISGHNTLYWYLQNLGQGPELLIRYENEEAVDDSQLPKDRFSAERLKGVDSTLKIQPAELGDSAVYLCASSLDLATFGSEQFFGPGTRLTVL.

This sequence joins TRBV29-1 and TRBJ2-1, with unresolved D. V was cut by 5 bases and J by 0 bases, with 14 bases left in between. Germline V CDR1 and CDR2: SQVTM, ANQGSEA. The CDR3 spans 15 residues. The CDR3, as DNA: TGCAGCGTTTGTTTCCCGGGCCTCTCCTACAATGAGCAGTTCTTC. It specifies CSVCFPGLSYNEQFF.

The gene calls are TRBV11-2 and TRBJ1-1; D is perhaps TRBD1 (6 bases). Between the trimmed V and J ends, which lost 3 bases and 0 bases, there was a span of 23 bases. Germline CDR1 SGHAT, CDR2 FQNNGV. This CDR3 contains 19 residues. The CDR3, as DNA: TGTGCCAGCAGCTTCCGCCTCAGGGGTGGGTTACTCCTGAACACTGAAGCTTTCTTT. Amino acids: CASSFRLRGGLLLNTEAFF. Complete variable domain (other parts from reference TRBV11-2 and TRBJ1-1): EAGVAQSPRYKIIEKRQSVAFWCNPISGHATLYWYQQILGQGPKLLIQFQNNGVVDDSQLPKDRFSAERLKGVDSTLKIQPAKLEDSAVYLCASSFRLRGGLLLNTEAFFGQGTRLTVV.

The rearrangement uses TRBV27 and TRBJ1-5; perhaps TRBD1 as D (5 bases). Germline loops: CDR1 MNHEY, CDR2 SMNVEV (reference sequence). The CDR3 length is 15 residues. V was pared by 5 bases and J by 5 bases, with 16 bases between. The CDR3 is CASSPSTGYDQPQHF. The CDR3 nucleotides read TGTGCCAGCAGTCCAAGTACAGGTTACGATCAGCCCCAGCATTTT.

This rearrangement joins TRBV9 to TRBJ2-2; D possibly corresponds to TRBD2 (6 bases). The germline V and J ends were trimmed by 7 bases and 3 bases, with 22 bases remaining between them. CDR3 size: 17 residues. Germline CDR1 is SGDLS and CDR2 is YYNGEE. The CDR3 here is CASSLSASAIHTGELFF. CDR3 DNA sequence: TGTGCCAGCTCTCTGAGTGCTAGCGCGATTCACACCGGGGAGCTGTTTTTT.

The chain links TRBV18 to TRBJ2-1; 11 bases are a match to TRBD2. The junction had 7 bases not matched to a gene; V was cut back by 5 bases and J by 7 bases. Germline V gene lookup returns CDR1 KGHSH and CDR2 LQKENI. The CDR3 has 15 amino acids. Here the CDR3 reads CASSSGLAVGNEQFF. The CDR3 nucleotides read TGTGCCAGCTCATCGGGACTAGCGGTGGGAAATGAGCAGTTCTTC.

This chain joins TRBV30 and TRBJ2-7; D gene unclear. Germline CDR1 is GTSNPN and CDR2 is SVGIG (reference sequence). The CDR3 runs to 12 residues. The V end lost 1 base, the J end lost 2 bases, and 6 bases lay between the germline ends. The CDR3 DNA reads TGTGCCTGGAGTGAGAGACCCTACGAGCAGTACTTC. Translated, it gives CAWSERPYEQYF.

The chain combines TRBV6-2 or TRBV6-3 with TRBJ1-1, with D perhaps TRBD1 (6 bases). The CDR3 is 15 residues long. The V end lost 2 bases, the J end lost 6 bases, and 16 bases lay between the germline ends. Germline V gene data show CDR1 as MNHEY and CDR2 as SVGEGT. The CDR3 DNA reads as TGTGCCAGCAGTTACCAGGACAGAATTCTTCCTGAAGCTTTCTTT. It yields the protein CASSYQDRILPEAFF.

This CDR3 is CASSSPPLGVHEQYF. CDR3 nucleotides: TGTGCCAGCAGCTCCCCCCCCCTAGGGGTCCACGAGCAGTACTTC. This chain links TRBV7-2 with TRBJ2-7; tentative D call: TRBD1 (5 bases). This CDR3 has 15 amino acids. V was clipped by 4 bases and J by 5 bases, with 18 bases between them. Per germline, CDR1 SGHTA and CDR2 FQGNSA.

This chain links TRBV13 with TRBJ2-7; 13 bases match TRBD2. Per the germline V gene, CDR1 is PRHDT and CDR2 is FYEKMQ (reference sequence). The J segment lost 7 bases and the V segment lost 6 bases, leaving 12 bases of the junction unmatched. The CDR3 extends over 16 amino acids. The CDR3 region is CASSSPGLAGPGEQYF. In DNA form, the CDR3 reads TGTGCCAGCAGTTCTCCGGGACTAGCGGGGCCTGGGGAGCAGTACTTC.

This clone came up a few times. The chain carries TRBV5-1 and TRBJ2-5; no reliable D call. The germline CDR1 and CDR2 sequences are SGHRS and YFSETQ. Trimming cost V 0 bases and J 7 bases, with 4 bases left between them. The CDR3 is 11 amino acids. CDR3 DNA sequence: TGCGCCAGCAGCTTGGAGATGACCCAGTACTTC. Translated, it gives CASSLEMTQYF.

The chain uses TRBV11-2 and TRBJ2-7; 7 bases agree with TRBD1. With 5 bases clipped from V and 5 bases from J, the junction kept 12 bases outside the gene matches. This CDR3 contains 15 residues. Germline CDR1 and CDR2: SGHAT and FQNNGV. CDR3 region: CASSVEGQYYNEQYF. CDR3 sequence (DNA): TGTGCCAGCAGCGTCGAGGGACAGTATTACAACGAGCAGTACTTC. Full variable domain (outside the CDR3, taken from reference TRBV11-2 and TRBJ2-7): EAGVAQSPRYKIIEKRQSVAFWCNPISGHATLYWYQQILGQGPKLLIQFQNNGVVDDSQLPKDRFSAERLKGVDSTLKIQPAKLEDSAVYLCASSVEGQYYNEQYFGPGTRLTVT.

The V call is TRBV2, the J call TRBJ1-5, with unresolved D. The CDR3 is 12 amino acids. Germline-derived CDR1 and CDR2 are SNHLY and FYNNEI. V lost 0 bases and J lost 13, with 10 bases in between. CDR3 DNA: TGTGCCAGCAGTGAAGCGCGAGGTGGACAGCATTTT. Protein sequence: CASSEARGGQHF.

This chain connects TRBV7-8 to TRBJ2-2; TRBD2 aligns across 10 bases. Trimming removed 1 base from V and 4 bases from J; junction bases left unmatched: 12. CDR1 and CDR2 (germline): SGHVS, FQNEAQ. CDR3 length equals 19 residues. CDR3 in amino acids: CASSLGQVAGGQSTGELFF. Here the CDR3 DNA reads TGTGCCAGCAGCTTAGGGCAGGTAGCGGGAGGCCAGAGCACCGGGGAGCTGTTTTTT.

The chain combines TRBV7-2 with TRBJ2-3, with 8 bases matching TRBD2. Germline CDR1 is SGHTA and CDR2 is FQGNSA. The CDR3 consists of 15 residues. The V segment lost 1 base and the J segment 1 base; nucleotides outside the gene matches: 1. This CDR3 is CASSLVGGGTDTQYF. CDR3 nucleotides: TGTGCCAGCAGCTTAGTCGGGGGGGGCACAGATACGCAGTATTTT.

The chain has TRBV10-2 and TRBJ2-1; TRBD2 matches 11 bases. The CDR3 has 18 residues. After removal of 0 bases from V and 7 bases from J, the junction contained 11 bases not matched to a gene. Looked up from germline, CDR1 is WSHSY and CDR2 is SAAADI. The CDR3 nucleotides read TGCGCCAGCAGTGAGTCCGCCTATAGCGGGGGGGAACGAAATGAGCAGTTCTTC. This translates into CASSESAYSGGERNEQFF.

This clone was observed a few times. In DNA, the CDR3 is TGCAGCGTTTCTGTATCCTACGAGCAGTACTTC. This encodes CSVSVSYEQYF. The gene calls are TRBV29-1 and TRBJ2-7; D not certain. The germline CDR1 and CDR2 sequences are SQVTM and ANQGSEA. The CDR3 totals 11 residues. V shed 5 bases and J shed 1 base, with 6 bases lying between them.

The chain has TRBV3-1 (or the pseudogene TRBV3-2) and TRBJ2-1; D is uncertain. Trimming removed 2 bases from V and 10 bases from J, with 12 bases in between. The germline V gene has CDR1 LGHDT and CDR2 YNNKEL (reference sequence). This CDR3 spans 13 amino acids. This chain's CDR3 is CASSQIPQQEQFF. As DNA, the CDR3 is TGTGCCAGCAGCCAAATCCCGCAACAGGAGCAGTTCTTC.

V usage is TRBV19 and J usage is TRBJ1-1; D is uncertain. Per germline, CDR1 LNHDA and CDR2 SQIVND (reference sequence). V was trimmed by 3 bases and J by 5 bases, leaving 10 bases between them. CDR3 length: 13 residues. This CDR3 reads CASSILGNTEAFF. CDR3 nucleotides: TGTGCCAGTAGTATTCTCGGGAATACTGAAGCTTTCTTT.

The count of this clone is one. The CDR3 spells CASSPGWGRRENTEAFF. Here the CDR3 DNA reads TGTGCCAGCAGCCCGGGATGGGGCCGTAGAGAAAATACTGAAGCTTTCTTT. V gene TRBV11-2 combines with J gene TRBJ1-1; weak D call: TRBD1 (5 bases). The CDR3 consists of 17 residues. CDR1 and CDR2 (germline): SGHAT, FQNNGV. Trimming removed 5 bases from V and 5 bases from J, with 24 bases in between.